This T cell receptor beta chain was found in a study of graft-versus-host responses after intestinal transplantation. Study-level information: Grafts that recipients had were multivisceral, liver-intestinal, or isolated intestinal transplants. Among the recipients, all got anti-thymocyte globulin induction and then tacrolimus and steroids for roughly three years. Overall study results and limits: Early declines in HvG clones that occurred post-transplant were associated with peak circulating GvH clone levels.

Method: immunoSEQ multiplex PCR; TCRdb's copy keeps in-frame clones and lacks some. The table shows under 45,000 clones, with roughly 95% occurring only once. As concerns this clone: Its antigen is as yet unknown.

V lost 1 base and J lost 0; bases outside the gene matches: 2. The CDR3 spans 15 residues. Germline CDR1 and CDR2: MDHEN and SYDVKM. The sequenced sample was unstimulated CD4+ T cells sorted from spleen or lymph node cells, obtained before transplant. The source is a human donor who was the organ donor for an intestinal transplant. The chain combines TRBV28 with TRBJ1-2; 7 nucleotides match TRBD1. The CDR3 sequence: CASSLYRGPNYGYTF. CDR3 coding DNA: TGTGCCAGCAGTTTATACAGGGGCCCTAACTATGGCTACACCTTC.